This entry describes one T cell receptor beta chain. In the original analysis: It was from reference gene primer amplification that nucleated cell counts were estimated. TCRdb's copy holds only in-frame clones and misses some; the assay was immunoSEQ multiplex PCR. The V and J calls and clone size were taken over from that table, and D and trimming were inferred from the DNA. The sample lists roughly 48,000 clones, about four fifths occurring once. These data originate in a study of blood T cell repertoires in COVID-19. Whole-study context: Specimens from acute and convalescent COVID-19 originated in the United States, Italy and Spain. T cells, B-cell-depleted T cells, or PBMCs supplied cDNA or gDNA.

The CDR3 length is 14 residues. Sequences were obtained from peripheral blood. V and J are TRBV21-1 and TRBJ2-7; the D segment call TRBD2 is taken from the table without a DNA check. TRBV21-1 is shown as a pseudogene. This clonotype was sampled from a human donor in a cohort sampled during active COVID-19. The CDR3 DNA sequence: TGTGCCATCACAAAACGGCCGGGTGTTGTGGAGCAGTACTTC. Residues: CAITKRPGVVEQYF.